The subject of this entry is one T cell receptor beta chain. Its target is not known. The use of a sample-barcoded 5' primer and a J-beta primer mix characterized a second PCR of roughly 6 to 12 cycles. TCRdb reprocessed the 5' RACE reads via MiXCR and lists one record per CDR3 protein. Among about 560,000 distinct CDR3 sequences listed, roughly a quarter were seen once. This sample was taken from a study of blood T cells in healthy people across ages. Regarding the study as a whole: Long-lived donors carried more naive CD4+ cells and greater diversity than aged donors.

Separately, the same data were catalogued under a study of T cells of mothers and their children. This second study says: Each donor was one of three healthy Caucasian mothers or one of their six children. All RNA that had been extracted was used for cDNA synthesis at approximately 1.5 ug per 15 ul. Persistent microchimeric T cell clones were sought, and none were detected.

The source of this sequence is a boy aged 2 to 10 in good health. Material: blood.

CDR3 protein: CASSKRSLLGNEQYF. The CDR3, as DNA: TGTGCCAGCAGCAAACGAAGCTTGCTTGGGAACGAGCAGTACTTC. This chain uses TRBV21-1 with TRBJ2-5. The J call may not be correct, given that the DNA end is closer to TRBJ2-7. TRBV21-1 represents a pseudogene. There are 15 residues in the CDR3.